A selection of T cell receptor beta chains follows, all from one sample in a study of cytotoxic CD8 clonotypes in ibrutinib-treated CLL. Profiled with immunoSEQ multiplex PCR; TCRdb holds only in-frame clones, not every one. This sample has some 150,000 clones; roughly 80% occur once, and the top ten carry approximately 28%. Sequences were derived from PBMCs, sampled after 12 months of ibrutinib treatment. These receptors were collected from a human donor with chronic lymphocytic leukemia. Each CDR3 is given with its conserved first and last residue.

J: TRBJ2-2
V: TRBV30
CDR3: CAWRTGTWNTGELFF

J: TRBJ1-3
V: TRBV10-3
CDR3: CAISGVSGNTIYF

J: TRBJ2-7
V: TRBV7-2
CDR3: CASSLGPAGAQYF

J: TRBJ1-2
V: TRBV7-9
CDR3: CASSLGFRTSRSYGYTF

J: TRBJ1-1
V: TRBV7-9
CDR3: CASSLGQVNTEAFF

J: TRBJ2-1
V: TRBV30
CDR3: CAWSAGTETAQFF

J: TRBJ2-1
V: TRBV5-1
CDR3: CASSGDRGYNEQFF

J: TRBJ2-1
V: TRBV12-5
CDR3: CASGKYYNEQFF

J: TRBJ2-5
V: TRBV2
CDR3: CASSEADVRVAGGRRETQYF

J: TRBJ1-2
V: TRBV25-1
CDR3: CASSETSDGSMAKGYTF

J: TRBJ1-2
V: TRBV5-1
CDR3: CASSLTGPEGYTF

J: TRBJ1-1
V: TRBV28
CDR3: CASPGQGSSEAFF

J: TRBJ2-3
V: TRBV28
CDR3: CASSPSSGTDTQYF

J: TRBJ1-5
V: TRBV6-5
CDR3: CASSYWAGGQPQHF

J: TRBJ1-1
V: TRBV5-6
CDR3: CASSTRLDSRVEAFF

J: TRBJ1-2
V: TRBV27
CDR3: CASSPTTGYGYTF

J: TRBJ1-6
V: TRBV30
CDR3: CAWTQGARAPLHF

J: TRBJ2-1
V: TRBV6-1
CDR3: CASSEQELLINYNEQFF

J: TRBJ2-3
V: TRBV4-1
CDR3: CASSQETTGVVDTQYF

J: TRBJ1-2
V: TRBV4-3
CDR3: CASSQATGGNNYGYTF

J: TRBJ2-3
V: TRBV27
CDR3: CASRQTEYSTDTQYF

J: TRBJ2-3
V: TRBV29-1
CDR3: CSVYESADTQYF

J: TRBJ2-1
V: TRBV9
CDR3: CASSVASGGDDEQFF

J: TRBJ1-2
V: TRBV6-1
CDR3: CASSTGPPWAYGYTF

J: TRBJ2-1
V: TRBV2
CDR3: CASARMGNYNEQFF

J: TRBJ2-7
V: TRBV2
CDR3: CASSARTSGVYEQYF

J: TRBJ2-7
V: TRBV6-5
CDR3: CASSRQGGSYEQYF

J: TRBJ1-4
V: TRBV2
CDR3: CASSESGAKQGYEREKLFF

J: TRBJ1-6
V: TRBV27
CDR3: CASSGFFSYNSPLHF

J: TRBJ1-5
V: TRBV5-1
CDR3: CASSSGQGIGQPQHF

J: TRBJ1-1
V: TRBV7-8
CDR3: CASSLWTVGALNTEAFF

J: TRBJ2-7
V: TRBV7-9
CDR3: CASSLGLNSYEQYF

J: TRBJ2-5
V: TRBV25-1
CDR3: CASSELRGPETQYF

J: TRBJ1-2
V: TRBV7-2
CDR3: CASSERTAYGYTF

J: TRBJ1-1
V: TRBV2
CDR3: CASSDPMTAREAEAFF

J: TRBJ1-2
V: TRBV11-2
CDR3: CASSLSQTANYGYTF

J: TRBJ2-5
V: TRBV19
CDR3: CASSTLLSGGPQETQYF

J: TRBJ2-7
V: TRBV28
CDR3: CARGTSGSLEQYF

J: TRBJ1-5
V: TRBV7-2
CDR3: CASSLQGDQPQHF

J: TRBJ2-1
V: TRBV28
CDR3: CASGLLGEQFF

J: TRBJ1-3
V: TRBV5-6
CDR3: CASSLYGTGDSGNTIYF

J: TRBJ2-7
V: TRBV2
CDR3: CASTLSVGGTGGMELYEQYF

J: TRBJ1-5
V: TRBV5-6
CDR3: CASSLAGQPQHF

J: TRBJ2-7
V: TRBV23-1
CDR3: CASRKSGSSYEQYF

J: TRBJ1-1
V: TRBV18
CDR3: CASSPPGTGIREAFF

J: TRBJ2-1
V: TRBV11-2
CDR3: CASSSGLAGGYSEQFF

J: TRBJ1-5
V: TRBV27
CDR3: CASSLAGPYSNQPQHF

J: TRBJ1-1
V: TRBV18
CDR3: CASSRYRELGTEAFF

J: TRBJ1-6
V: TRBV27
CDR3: CASSLYRDAPLHF

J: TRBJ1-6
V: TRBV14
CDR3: CASSLRLTGGIAYNSPLHF

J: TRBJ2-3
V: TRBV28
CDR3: CASIPGGTGTDTQYF

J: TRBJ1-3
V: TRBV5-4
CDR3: CASSIDRASGNTIYF

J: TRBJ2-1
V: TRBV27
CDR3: CASTPGTSSYNEQFF

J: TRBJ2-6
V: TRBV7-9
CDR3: CASSTGANVLTF

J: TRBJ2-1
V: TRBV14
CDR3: CASSRAAGPSYNEQFF

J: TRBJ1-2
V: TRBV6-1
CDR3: CASRFDRDYGYTF

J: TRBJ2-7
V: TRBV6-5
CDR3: CASRGPGLAAYEQYF